This TCR beta chain emerged from a study of identical twins. General observations from the study: The study reached conclusions through statistical analysis that was cross-sectional, not following the same donors.

This clonotype was counted between two and nine times. No antigen is known for it. Germline V gene lookup returns CDR1 SGDLS and CDR2 YYNGEE. V was cut by 1 base and J by 0 bases, with 11 bases left in between. The CDR3 loop spans 17 amino acids. TCRdb reanalysed the 5' RACE reads using MiXCR and keeps one entry per CDR3 protein. The sample yields some 690,000 distinct CDR3 sequences, approximately 22% seen once. The sample was also linked to a second study, of T cells expressing NK-cell markers. That investigation notes: All TCR beta repertoires analysed originated from sorted CD3+CD56+NKG2C+, CD3+CD56+NKG2C- and CD3+CD56-NKG2C+ T cells.

The chain couples TRBV9 to TRBJ1-6; D unclear. Sequenced: PBMCs. The clonotype originates from a woman between 18 and 29 years old in good health. CDR3 residues: CASSVSGQSSYNSPLHF. The CDR3 DNA reads TGTGCCAGCAGCGTAAGCGGGCAGAGCTCCTATAATTCACCCCTCCACTTT.